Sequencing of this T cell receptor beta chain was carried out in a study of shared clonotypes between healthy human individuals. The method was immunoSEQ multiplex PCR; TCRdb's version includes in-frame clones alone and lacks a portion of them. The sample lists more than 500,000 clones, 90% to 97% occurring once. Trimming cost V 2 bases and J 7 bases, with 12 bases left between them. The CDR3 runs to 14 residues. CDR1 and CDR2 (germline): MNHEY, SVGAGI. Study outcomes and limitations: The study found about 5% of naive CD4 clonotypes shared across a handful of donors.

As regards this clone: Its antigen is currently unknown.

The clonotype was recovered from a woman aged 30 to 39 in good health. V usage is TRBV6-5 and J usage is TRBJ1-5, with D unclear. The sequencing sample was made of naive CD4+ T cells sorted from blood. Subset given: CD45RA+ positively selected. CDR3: CASSYGRGKQPQHF. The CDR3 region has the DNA TGTGCCAGCAGTTACGGGAGAGGGAAGCAGCCCCAGCATTTT.